Below are 17 T cell receptor beta chains sequenced from a single sample in a study of OX40 agonist ivuxolimab in advanced cancers. Here immunoSEQ multiplex PCR was the method, and the copy in TCRdb shows in-frame clones only, minus some. This table has about 77,000 clones, about 83% appearing once. The sample in question was CD4+ or CD8+ T cells sorted from blood, obtained in a trial of the OX40 agonist ivuxolimab. The receptors derive from an adult with an advanced solid tumor such as melanoma, head and neck, liver or kidney cancer.

The V call is TRBV11-2, the J call TRBJ2-1; D is ambiguous. Germline V lookup: CDR1 SGHAT, CDR2 FQNNGV. Trimming shortened V by 4 bases and J by 4 bases, and 11 bases separated the two germline ends. This CDR3 has 14 residues. CDR3 residues: CASSSTRGYNEQFF. CDR3 sequence (DNA): TGTGCCAGCAGCTCCACCAGAGGTTACAATGAGCAGTTCTTC.

Here the CDR3 DNA reads TGCGCCAGCAGCCCGACAGGGAGTAAAGAGACCCAGTACTTC. Amino acid sequence: CASSPTGSKETQYF. The chain combines TRBV4-1 with TRBJ2-5; 7 bases are a match to TRBD1. The V segment lost 4 bases and the J segment 3 bases; nucleotides outside the gene matches: 5. CDR1 and CDR2 from the germline V gene are MGHRA and YSYEKL. The CDR3 consists of 14 residues.

The V and J genes are TRBV10-2 and TRBJ2-1; no clear D. V was shortened by 0 bases and J by 0 bases, with 9 bases between the two germline ends. Germline CDR1 WSHSY, CDR2 SAAADI. The CDR3 loop spans 16 amino acids. CDR3 bases: TGCGCCAGCAGTGAGTCGGCAGCTAACTCCTACAATGAGCAGTTCTTC. This gives the protein CASSESAANSYNEQFF.

This chain connects TRBV29-1 to TRBJ1-1; TRBD1 aligns across 10 bases. The CDR3 covers 15 residues. In germline, CDR1 is SQVTM, CDR2 ANQGSEA. V lost 6 bases and J lost 3; bases outside the gene matches: 10. The chain's CDR3 is CSVQGDRGLDTEAFF. The CDR3 nucleotides read TGCAGCGTCCAAGGGGACAGGGGTTTGGACACTGAAGCTTTCTTT. The variable domain in full, completed from reference TRBV29-1 and TRBJ1-1, reads SAVISQKPSRDICQRGTSLTIQCQVDSQVTMMFWYRQQPGQSLTLIATANQGSEATYESGFVIDKFPISRPNLTFSTLTVSNMSPEDSSIYLCSVQGDRGLDTEAFFGQGTRLTVV.

The V call is TRBV16, the J call TRBJ2-7, with TRBD1 matching 11 bases. Germline loops: CDR1 KGHSY, CDR2 FQNENV. The CDR3 loop spans 14 amino acids. V lost 4 bases and J lost 5; bases outside the gene matches: 4. This chain's CDR3 is CASSRSGQGDEQYF. CDR3 DNA sequence: TGTGCCAGCAGCCGGTCGGGACAGGGGGACGAGCAGTACTTC.

This chain links TRBV11-2 with TRBJ2-1, with 7 bases matching TRBD2. The J segment lost 5 bases and the V segment lost 1 base, leaving 17 bases of the junction unmatched. The CDR3 has 19 amino acids. Germline CDR1 is SGHAT and CDR2 is FQNNGV. The DNA of the CDR3 is TGTGCCAGCAGCTTAGTGGGGGGGTATCTAGCCTTCGGGAACAATGAGCAGTTCTTC. This gives the protein CASSLVGGYLAFGNNEQFF.

CDR3 loop: CASSPPGTSAGEQYF. The CDR3 DNA reads as TGTGCCAGCAGTCCCCCCGGGACTAGCGCCGGCGAGCAGTACTTC. The V and J genes are TRBV28 and TRBJ2-7, with 10 bases fitting TRBD2. This CDR3 comprises 15 residues. The V segment lost 5 bases and the J segment 6 bases; nucleotides outside the gene matches: 10. Germline lookup yields CDR1 MDHEN and CDR2 SYDVKM. The complete variable domain, with remaining parts taken from reference TRBV28 and TRBJ2-7, reads DVKVTQSSRYLVKRTGEKVFLECVQDMDHENMFWYRQDPGLGLRLIYFSYDVKMKEKGDIPEGYSVSREKKERFSLILESASTNQTSMYLCASSPPGTSAGEQYFGPGTRLTVT.

The V gene is TRBV30, the J gene TRBJ2-5; D is unclear. The CDR3 sequence is 13 residues long. The ends were cut back, 0 bases at V and 4 bases at J, with 9 bases in the middle. Per the germline V gene, CDR1 is GTSNPN and CDR2 is SVGIG (reference sequence). CDR3 sequence reads: CAWSVLVGETQYF. The DNA of the CDR3 is TGTGCCTGGAGTGTCCTAGTAGGAGAGACCCAGTACTTC.

Here the CDR3 reads CASGTGLVYEQYF. For the CDR3, the DNA is TGTGCCAGCGGGACCGGACTGGTCTACGAGCAGTACTTC. The V and J genes are TRBV6-5 and TRBJ2-7; D is possibly TRBD1 or TRBD2 (5 bases each). The V gene lost 8 bases and the J gene lost 3 bases, with 14 bases spanning the gap. The CDR3 extends over 13 amino acids. Germline V CDR1 and CDR2: MNHEY, SVGAGI.

V gene TRBV2 combines with J gene TRBJ1-1, with no clear D. Germline loops: CDR1 SNHLY, CDR2 FYNNEI. The V end lost 7 bases, the J end lost 2 bases, and 11 bases lay between the germline ends. The CDR3 is made up of 13 amino acids. The CDR3 region has the DNA TGTGCCAGCACCGGAGGGTTAAACACTGAAGCTTTCTTT. It yields the protein CASTGGLNTEAFF.

The chain has TRBV6-5 and TRBJ2-5; D unresolved. CDR1 MNHEY and CDR2 SVGAGI come from the germline V gene. The CDR3 is made up of 11 amino acids. The ends were cut back, 6 bases at V and 7 bases at J, with 9 bases in the middle. The CDR3 bases are TGTGCCAGCAGCTTCGCAGGGACCCAGTACTTC. It yields the protein CASSFAGTQYF.

This sequence joins TRBV6-4 and TRBJ2-2; D is ambiguous. Trimming stripped 0 bases from V and 6 bases from J, with 5 bases between. Germline values: CDR1 MRHNA, CDR2 SNTAGT. This CDR3 region has 13 residues. CDR3 residues: CASSDSSSGELFF. The CDR3 DNA sequence: TGTGCCAGCAGTGACTCGTCTTCCGGGGAGCTGTTTTTT.

V is TRBV5-1 and J is TRBJ1-1; D remains ambiguous. Germline V CDR1 and CDR2: SGHRS, YFSETQ. The V gene lost 4 bases and the J gene lost 0 bases, with 13 bases spanning the gap. The CDR3 has 15 residues. CDR3 amino acids: CASSPSTVMNTEAFF. CDR3 DNA sequence: TGCGCCAGCAGCCCTTCGACGGTAATGAACACTGAAGCTTTCTTT.

V and J are TRBV5-1 and TRBJ1-1; D unresolved. CDR1 and CDR2 from the germline V gene are SGHRS and YFSETQ. V dropped 0 bases and J dropped 1 base, with 4 bases sitting between them. This CDR3 region has 13 residues. The CDR3 here is CASSLDTNTEAFF. The CDR3 coding sequence is TGCGCCAGCAGCTTGGATACGAACACTGAAGCTTTCTTT.

The chain has TRBV7-8 and TRBJ1-1; no definite D call. V lost 1 base and J lost 1, with 13 bases in between. The CDR3 has 16 amino acids. CDR1 is SGHVS and CDR2 is FQNEAQ in the germline V gene. The CDR3 here is CASSLVVGSGNTEAFF. The CDR3 region has the DNA TGTGCCAGCAGCTTAGTGGTCGGGAGCGGGAACACTGAAGCTTTCTTT.

The gene calls are TRBV18 and TRBJ2-7; D gene ambiguous. Trimming cost V 1 base and J 2 bases, with 9 bases left between them. This CDR3 region has 14 residues. Germline CDR1 is KGHSH and CDR2 is LQKENI. CDR3 protein: CASSPLARAYEQYF. CDR3 sequence (DNA): TGTGCCAGCTCACCACTGGCCAGAGCCTACGAGCAGTACTTC.

The rearrangement links TRBV2 to TRBJ2-3; 14 bases map to TRBD2. The CDR3 consists of 15 residues. Losses at the gene ends were 7 bases for V and 5 bases for J; bases not matched to a gene: 5. Germline V lookup: CDR1 SNHLY, CDR2 FYNNEI. The CDR3 sequence: CASKTSGGALDTQYF. The CDR3 DNA reads as TGTGCCAGCAAGACTAGCGGGGGGGCCCTAGATACGCAGTATTTT.